This T cell receptor beta chain was identified in a study of control samples from healthy donors and cancer patients. Generated by immunoSEQ multiplex PCR, the TCRdb table keeps only in-frame clones and is missing some. The sample has 100,000 or so clones; around 89% are singletons. This CDR3 has 12 amino acids. Germline-derived CDR1 and CDR2 are MNHEY and SVGAGI. The germline V and J ends were trimmed by 8 bases and 1 base, with 8 bases remaining between them. This TCR came from a man aged 30 to 39 in good health. Sequencing used blood. The chain uses TRBV6-5 and TRBJ1-2, with D hard to call. The CDR3 spells CASLSDNYGYTF. CDR3 bases: TGTGCCAGCCTCTCGGATAACTATGGCTACACCTTC.